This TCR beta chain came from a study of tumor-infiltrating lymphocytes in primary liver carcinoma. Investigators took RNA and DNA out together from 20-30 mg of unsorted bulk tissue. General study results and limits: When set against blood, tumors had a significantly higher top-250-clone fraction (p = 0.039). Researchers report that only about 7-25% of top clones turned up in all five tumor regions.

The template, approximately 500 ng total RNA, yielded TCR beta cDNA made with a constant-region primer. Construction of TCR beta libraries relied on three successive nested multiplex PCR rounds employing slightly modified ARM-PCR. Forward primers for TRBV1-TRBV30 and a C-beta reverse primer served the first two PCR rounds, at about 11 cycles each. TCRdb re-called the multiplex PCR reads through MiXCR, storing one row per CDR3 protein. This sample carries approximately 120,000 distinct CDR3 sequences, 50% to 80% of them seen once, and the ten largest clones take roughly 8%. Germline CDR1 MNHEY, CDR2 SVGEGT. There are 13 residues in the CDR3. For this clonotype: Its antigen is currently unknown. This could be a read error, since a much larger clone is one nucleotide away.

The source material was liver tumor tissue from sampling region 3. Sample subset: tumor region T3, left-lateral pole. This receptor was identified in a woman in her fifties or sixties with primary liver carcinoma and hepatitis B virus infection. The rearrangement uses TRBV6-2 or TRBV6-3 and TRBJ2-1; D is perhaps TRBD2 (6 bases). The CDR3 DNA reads TGTGCTACTCTGACGGGAGTGAGGAATGAGCAGTTCTTC. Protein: CATLTGVRNEQFF.